One T cell receptor beta chain is described in this entry. The TCR beta profiling, which covered VDJ combination and CDR3 sequence, was carried out using genomic DNA as the template. From the reads, TCRdb called clonotypes with MiXCR, one entry per CDR3 protein. The data show 200,000 to 250,000 distinct CDR3 sequences, over 60% seen once. The data derive from a study of CD8+CD57+ T cells in acquired aplastic anemia. Whole-study context: DNA from sorted CD4+ and CD8+ cells averaged approximately 2.9 ug.

CDR1 is MDHEN, CDR2 SYDVKM, per germline. This CDR3 has 17 residues. V dropped 1 base and J dropped 6 bases, with 20 bases sitting between them. The gene calls are TRBV28 and TRBJ2-3, with D possibly TRBD2 on 6 matching bases. Material for sequencing was sorted CD4+, CD8+, or CD8+CD57+ T cells (not recorded which) from PBMCs. The clonotype originates from a human donor in good health. CDR3 sequence (DNA): TGTGCCAGCAGTTTATTGGGGTCAAGCGGGCCGGCGGATACGCAGTATTTT. Translated: CASSLLGSSGPADTQYF.